This T cell receptor beta chain appears in the sequencing data of a study of T-cell memory formation after mild COVID-19. Turning to the study itself: Largely, TCR clusters stayed within a single donor.

This clonotype was recorded many times. The antigen remains unidentified. Overall study findings and caveats: Whereas later expanders leaned CD4+, clones contracting day 15 to 85 showed a balanced CD4/CD8 makeup.

The germline V and J ends were trimmed by 5 bases and 9 bases, with 12 bases remaining between them. The CDR3 has 12 residues. CDR1 and CDR2 (germline): SGDLS, YYNGEE. TCRdb reprocessed the 5' RACE reads with MiXCR, giving one entry per CDR3 protein. The sample has about 110,000 distinct CDR3 sequences, 9.5% to 15% seen once. The chain has TRBV9 and TRBJ2-1; possibly TRBD2 for D (6 bases). This sequence originates from an adult woman who had mild COVID-19 (a few samples of this study predate the infection). Cell type and time point are not known. The sample taken for sequencing was PBMCs or a T cell subset sorted from them (not recorded which). The chain's CDR3 is CASSAAGGEQFF. The CDR3 DNA reads as TGTGCCAGCAGTGCAGCCGGGGGTGAGCAGTTCTTC.